Following are 12 T cell receptor beta chains from one sample sequenced in a study of T cell changes during pregnancy in multiple sclerosis. Clones were sequenced by immunoSEQ multiplex PCR, and TCRdb holds only the in-frame ones, with some missing. The sample lists 25,000 to 35,000 clones, about 89% occurring once. The specimen comprised CD4+ T cells from peripheral blood mononuclear cells, sampled in the first trimester of pregnancy. The receptors were sampled from a female donor in good health, enrolled as a control in a pregnancy study.

The chain employs TRBV2 and TRBJ2-3, with 10 bases aligning to TRBD1. Losses at the gene ends were 4 bases for V and 3 bases for J; bases not matched to a gene: 1. CDR3 length: 14 residues. CDR1 SNHLY and CDR2 FYNNEI come from the germline V gene. The CDR3 DNA is TGTGCCAGCAGTGCGGACAGGGGGACAGATACGCAGTATTTT. Its translation: CASSADRGTDTQYF.

The chain links TRBV2 to TRBJ2-7; 8 positions match TRBD1. The length of the CDR3 is 13 residues. Germline trimming cut 9 bases from V and 5 bases from J; bases unmatched to any gene: 9. The V gene's germline CDR1 is SNHLY and CDR2 FYNNEI. The CDR3: CASSGTGFDEQYF. CDR3 nucleotides: TGTGCCAGTTCCGGGACAGGTTTCGACGAGCAGTACTTC.

The chain joins TRBV19 to TRBJ2-1; 14 nucleotides match TRBD2. This CDR3 is 17 amino acids long. Trimming cost V 5 bases and J 5 bases; bases outside gene matches: 8. CDR1 is LNHDA, CDR2 SQIVND, per germline (reference sequence). CDR3 coding DNA: TGTGCCAGTAGTTCCCGACTAGCGGGGGGGTCTAACAATGAGCAGTTCTTC. Protein sequence: CASSSRLAGGSNNEQFF.

The rearrangement joins TRBV2 to TRBJ1-2; D gene uncertain. This CDR3 is built from 12 residues. Germline CDR1 reads SNHLY; CDR2 reads FYNNEI. Trimming removed 6 bases from V and 4 bases from J, with 9 bases in between. CDR3 region: CASRRQIYGYTF. The DNA of the CDR3 is TGTGCCAGCAGGCGGCAAATCTATGGCTACACCTTC.

This clone has a handful of counts. Other nucleotide sequences from this sample produce the same CDR3. CDR3 residues: CASSPGTANTEAFF. CDR3 DNA: TGTGCCAGCAGTCCGGGGACAGCGAACACTGAAGCTTTCTTT. The chain combines TRBV28 with TRBJ1-1; 7 nucleotides agree with TRBD1. The CDR3 runs to 14 residues. CDR1 and CDR2 from the germline V gene are MDHEN and SYDVKM. V dropped 5 bases and J dropped 1; count of bases not matched to a gene: 4.

The V gene is TRBV4-1, the J gene TRBJ1-5; 8 bases align to TRBD1. Germline V gene data show CDR1 as MGHRA and CDR2 as YSYEKL. J was trimmed by 6 bases and V by 1 base; bases with no gene match: 8. There are 16 residues in the CDR3. The CDR3: CASSQGPAGGIQPQHF. The CDR3 DNA reads as TGCGCCAGCAGCCAAGGCCCGGCAGGGGGCATTCAGCCCCAGCATTTT.

This chain connects TRBV25-1 to TRBJ1-1, with D tentatively TRBD1 (6 bases). The CDR3 is made up of 14 amino acids. CDR1 and CDR2 from the germline V gene are MGHDK and SYGVNS. Trimming cost V 6 bases and J 4 bases, with 15 bases left between them. CDR3 in amino acids: CASRGAGRATEAFF. The CDR3 DNA follows: TGTGCCAGCAGGGGGGCCGGCAGGGCCACTGAAGCTTTCTTT.

The gene calls are TRBV7-5 and TRBJ1-1; the DNA was not compared with TRBD1, the D call given in the table. TRBV7-5 is given as a pseudogene. The CDR3 length is 15 residues. The CDR3 reads CVRSLVGRTYTEAFF. CDR3 coding DNA: TGTGTCAGAAGCTTAGTCGGCAGGACATACACTGAAGCTTTCTTT.

The J gene is TRBJ1-2, the V gene TRBV7-2; D remains unclear. Germline CDR1 is SGHTA and CDR2 is FQGNSA. Trimming pared 6 bases from V and 7 bases from J, leaving 12 bases between. The CDR3 runs to 12 residues. In nucleotides, the CDR3 is TGTGCCAGCAGTCCATCCGGGTTTGGCTACACCTTC. Its protein is CASSPSGFGYTF.

V usage is TRBV5-1 and J usage is TRBJ2-3, with 8 nucleotides matching TRBD2. The J segment lost 4 bases and the V segment lost 2 bases, leaving 6 bases of the junction unmatched. The CDR3 has 15 amino acids. Germline values: CDR1 SGHRS, CDR2 YFSETQ. CDR3 sequence reads: CASSLAGAPPDTQYF. The CDR3 DNA reads TGCGCCAGCAGCTTAGCGGGAGCCCCCCCAGATACGCAGTATTTT.

The rearrangement joins TRBV5-4 to TRBJ2-1, with D possibly being TRBD2 (5 bases). This CDR3 has 15 residues. The germline gives CDR1 SGHNT, CDR2 YYREEE (reference sequence). Trimming shortened V by 1 base and J by 4 bases, and 12 bases separated the two germline ends. The CDR3 sequence: CASSLKRGIYNEQFF. The CDR3 nucleotides read TGTGCCAGCAGCTTGAAGAGAGGGATATACAATGAGCAGTTCTTC.

The chain is built from TRBV5-1 and TRBJ2-1; TRBD2 matches at 8 bases. Germline values: CDR1 SGHRS, CDR2 YFSETQ. The CDR3 totals 17 residues. The V gene end was trimmed by 0 bases and the J gene end by 0 bases; junction bases not matched to a gene: 5. This CDR3 is CASSLGSAGGSYNEQFF. The CDR3, as DNA: TGCGCCAGCAGCTTGGGGTCGGCGGGAGGCTCCTACAATGAGCAGTTCTTC.